This T cell receptor beta chain came from a study of PD-L1 blockade in urothelial cancer. Background on the study: Analyses used blood from 3 weeks (second dose) and 6 weeks after treatment start. A median approximately 150,000 T cells were found in blood samples.

Looked up from germline, CDR1 is SGHAT and CDR2 is FQNNGV. With 5 bases clipped from V and 4 bases from J, the junction kept 4 bases outside the gene matches. CDR3 length: 15 residues. The time point is: pretreatment peripheral blood. Measured with immunoSEQ multiplex PCR; TCRdb has only the in-frame clones, and not every one. The sample yields 85,000 to 90,000 clones, 70% to 90% seen once. Sample: PBMCs, taken around atezolizumab (anti-PD-L1) treatment. The sequence came from a woman at least 80 years old with urothelial cancer. The chain is built from TRBV11-2 and TRBJ2-5, with 13 bases matching TRBD2. CDR3 amino acids: CASSTGLAGVETQYF. CDR3 sequence (DNA): TGTGCCAGCAGCACCGGACTAGCGGGAGTAGAGACCCAGTACTTC.